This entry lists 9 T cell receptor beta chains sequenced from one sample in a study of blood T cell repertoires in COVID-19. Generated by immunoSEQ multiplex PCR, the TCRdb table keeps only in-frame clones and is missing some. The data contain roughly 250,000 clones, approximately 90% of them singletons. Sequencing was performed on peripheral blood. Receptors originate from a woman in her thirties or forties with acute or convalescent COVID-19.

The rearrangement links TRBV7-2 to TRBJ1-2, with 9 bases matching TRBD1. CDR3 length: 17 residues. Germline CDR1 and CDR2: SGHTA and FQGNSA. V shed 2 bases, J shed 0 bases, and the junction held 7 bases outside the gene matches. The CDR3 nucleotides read TGTGCCAGCAGCTTATCCGCCGACAGGGGGGCTAACTATGGCTACACCTTC. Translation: CASSLSADRGANYGYTF.

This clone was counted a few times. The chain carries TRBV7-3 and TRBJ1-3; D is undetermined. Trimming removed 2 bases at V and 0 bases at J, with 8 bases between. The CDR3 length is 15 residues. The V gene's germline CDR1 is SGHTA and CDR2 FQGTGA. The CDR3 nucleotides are TGTGCCAGCAGCTTACTGGGAGTCTCTGGAAACACCATATATTTT. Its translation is CASSLLGVSGNTIYF.

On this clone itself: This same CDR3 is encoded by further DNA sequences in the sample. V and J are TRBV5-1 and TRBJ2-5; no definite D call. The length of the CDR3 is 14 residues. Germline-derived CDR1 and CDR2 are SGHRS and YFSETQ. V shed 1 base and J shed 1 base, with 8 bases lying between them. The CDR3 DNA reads TGCGCCAGCAGCTTGCGAGGTAGCCAAGAGACCCAGTACTTC. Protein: CASSLRGSQETQYF. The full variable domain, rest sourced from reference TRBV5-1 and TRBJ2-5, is KAGVTQTPRYLIKTRGQQVTLSCSPISGHRSVSWYQQTPGQGLQFLFEYFSETQRNKGNFPGRFSGRQFSNSRSEMNVSTLELGDSALYLCASSLRGSQETQYFGPGTRLLVL.

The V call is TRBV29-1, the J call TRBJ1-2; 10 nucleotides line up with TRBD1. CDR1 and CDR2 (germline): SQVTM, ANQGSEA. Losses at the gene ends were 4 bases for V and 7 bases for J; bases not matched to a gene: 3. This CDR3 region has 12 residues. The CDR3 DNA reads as TGCAGCGTTGGGACAGGGGGTACTGGCTACACCTTC. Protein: CSVGTGGTGYTF. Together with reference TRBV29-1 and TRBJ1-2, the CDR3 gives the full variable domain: SAVISQKPSRDICQRGTSLTIQCQVDSQVTMMFWYRQQPGQSLTLIATANQGSEATYESGFVIDKFPISRPNLTFSTLTVSNMSPEDSSIYLCSVGTGGTGYTFGSGTRLTVV.

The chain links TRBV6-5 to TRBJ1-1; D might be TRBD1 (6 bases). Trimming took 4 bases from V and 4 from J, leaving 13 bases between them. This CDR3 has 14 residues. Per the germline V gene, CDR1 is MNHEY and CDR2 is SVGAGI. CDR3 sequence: CASSWKQGVTEAFF. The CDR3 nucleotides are TGTGCCAGCAGTTGGAAACAGGGTGTCACTGAAGCTTTCTTT.

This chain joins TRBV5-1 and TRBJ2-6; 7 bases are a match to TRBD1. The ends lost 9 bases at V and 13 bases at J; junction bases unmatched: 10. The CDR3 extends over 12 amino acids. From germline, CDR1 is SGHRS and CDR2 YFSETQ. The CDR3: CATRPDRLVLTF. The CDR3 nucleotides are TGCGCCACCCGCCCGGACAGGTTGGTCCTGACTTTC.

CDR3 nucleotides: TGCGCCAGCAGCGCGACTGGATACAATGAGCAGTTCTTC. Translation gives CASSATGYNEQFF. This chain links TRBV5-1 with TRBJ2-1; D not resolved. V gave up 4 bases and J gave up 4 bases, with 9 bases separating them. Germline assignment: CDR1 SGHRS and CDR2 YFSETQ. The CDR3 consists of 13 residues. Variable domain in full (rest from reference TRBV5-1 and TRBJ2-1): KAGVTQTPRYLIKTRGQQVTLSCSPISGHRSVSWYQQTPGQGLQFLFEYFSETQRNKGNFPGRFSGRQFSNSRSEMNVSTLELGDSALYLCASSATGYNEQFFGPGTRLTVL.

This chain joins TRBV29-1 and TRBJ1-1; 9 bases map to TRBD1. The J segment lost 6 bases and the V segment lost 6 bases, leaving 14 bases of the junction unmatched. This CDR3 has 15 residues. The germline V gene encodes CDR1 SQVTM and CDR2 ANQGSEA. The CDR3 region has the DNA TGCAGCGTCTACCAACCGGGACAGGGATACGCTGAAGCTTTCTTT. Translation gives CSVYQPGQGYAEAFF.

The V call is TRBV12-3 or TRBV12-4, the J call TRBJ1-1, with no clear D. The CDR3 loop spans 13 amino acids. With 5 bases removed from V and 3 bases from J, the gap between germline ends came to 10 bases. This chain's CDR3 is CASSPRHDTEAFF. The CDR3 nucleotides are TGTGCCAGCAGTCCCCGACACGACACTGAAGCTTTCTTT.